This record covers a single T cell receptor beta chain. No antigen is known for it. This entry belongs to a study of CD8 T cells in ankylosing spondylitis. It was by quantitative 5'-RACE with molecular barcodes that TCR beta libraries were made. TCRdb re-analysed the 5' RACE reads in MiXCR, keeping a single row per CDR3 protein. The data show roughly 370,000 distinct CDR3 sequences, about a fifth seen once. Trimming removed 5 bases at V and 5 bases at J, with 16 bases between. Germline CDR1 reads DFQATT; CDR2 reads SNEGSKA (reference sequence). The CDR3 consists of 14 residues. Study-level points and caveats: Reportedly, significant enrichment of disease-linked clones occurred in matched ankylosing spondylitis synovial fluid. In ankylosing spondylitis blood, a motif of fewer than 10 highly homologous TCR beta variants appeared characteristic.

This sequence originates from a male donor with ankylosing spondylitis. The chain employs TRBV20-1 and TRBJ1-5; D is ambiguous. The sequenced sample consisted of blood, either unsorted or a sorted T cell fraction (not recorded which). The CDR3 DNA reads as TGCAGTGCTGCCATCGGGGTGTCTGATCAGCCCCAGCATTTT. Translating gives CSAAIGVSDQPQHF.